One and the same sample provided the 26 T cell receptor beta chains below, sequenced in a study of T-cell memory formation after mild COVID-19. TCRdb re-called the 5' RACE reads through MiXCR, storing one row per CDR3 protein. The sample lists about 420,000 distinct CDR3 sequences; around a quarter were seen once. The sequencing input was PBMCs or a T cell subset sorted from them (not recorded which). The origin of the receptors is an adult woman who had mild COVID-19 (a few samples of this study predate the infection). Cell type and time point are not known.

This clonotype was seen only a few times. The chain recombines TRBV5-1 with TRBJ1-4; 7 nucleotides line up with TRBD1. V dropped 2 bases and J dropped 6; count of bases not matched to a gene: 7. CDR1 and CDR2 from the germline V gene are SGHRS and YFSETQ. CDR3 length equals 15 residues. CDR3 loop: CASSFGGQTYEKLFF. Written as DNA, the CDR3 is TGCGCCAGCAGCTTCGGGGGACAGACCTATGAAAAACTGTTTTTT.

The genes are TRBV7-2 and TRBJ2-3; the D is unclear. The CDR3 contains 12 residues. V dropped 3 bases and J dropped 7 bases, with 8 bases sitting between them. CDR1 is SGHTA and CDR2 is FQGNSA in the germline V gene. CDR3 region: CASSLETHTQYF. The CDR3 nucleotides read TGTGCCAGCAGCTTGGAGACCCATACGCAGTATTTT.

The CDR3 DNA follows: TGTGCCAGCACTTACACCGGGACTAGCGGGGAAGGGACCCAGTACTTC. This translates into CASTYTGTSGEGTQYF. The chain combines TRBV2 with TRBJ2-5, with 13 bases lining up with TRBD2. With V trimmed by 7 bases and J by 7 bases, 12 bases remained unmatched. The CDR3 runs 16 residues. CDR1 and CDR2 from the germline V gene are SNHLY and FYNNEI.

This clonotype has just a few counts. The chain has TRBV7-3 and TRBJ2-7; TRBD2 might be the D (6 bases). Looked up from germline, CDR1 is SGHTA and CDR2 is FQGTGA. The germline V and J ends were trimmed by 4 bases and 6 bases, with 16 bases remaining between them. This CDR3 comprises 14 residues. CDR3 region: CASSSSVLGGEQYF. CDR3 in DNA: TGTGCCAGCAGCTCTTCGGTCCTGGGAGGCGAGCAGTACTTC.

This clonotype came up many times. The chain uses TRBV14 and TRBJ2-7; tentatively, D is TRBD1 or TRBD2 (7 bases each). This CDR3 region has 14 residues. CDR1 is SGHDN, CDR2 FVKESK, per germline. V was trimmed by 4 bases and J by 4 bases, leaving 14 bases between them. CDR3 region: CASSPRQGGYEQYF. The DNA of the CDR3 is TGTGCCAGCAGCCCTCGACAGGGAGGGTACGAGCAGTACTTC.

The gene calls are TRBV9 and TRBJ2-7, with D possibly being TRBD1 (5 bases). CDR1 SGDLS and CDR2 YYNGEE come from the germline V gene. The V end was cut by 2 bases, the J end by 3 bases, with 18 bases between. The CDR3 spans 16 residues. CDR3 residues: CASSVKSGDSRYEQYF. DNA for the CDR3: TGTGCCAGCAGCGTGAAGTCGGGCGACAGCCGCTACGAGCAGTACTTC.

The gene calls are TRBV6-1 and TRBJ2-1; D ambiguous. The germline V gene encodes CDR1 MNHNS and CDR2 SASEGT. This CDR3 comprises 14 residues. Trimming removed 3 bases from V and 2 bases from J, with 8 bases in between. The CDR3 region is CASSEDGAYNEQFF. CDR3 coding DNA: TGTGCCAGCAGTGAGGACGGAGCCTACAATGAGCAGTTCTTC.

This clonotype was seen more than once but under ten times. This rearrangement joins TRBV7-6 to TRBJ2-7; D may be TRBD2 (5 bases). The germline V gene encodes CDR1 SGHVS and CDR2 FNYEAQ. Trimming took 8 bases from V and 0 from J, leaving 14 bases between them. This CDR3 is 14 amino acids long. CDR3 region: CASRQGLSSYEQYF. CDR3 sequence (DNA): TGTGCCAGCCGCCAAGGACTTTCCTCCTACGAGCAGTACTTC.

This clonotype showed up many times. The chain employs TRBV5-1 and TRBJ2-5; D may be TRBD2 (6 bases). The CDR3 extends over 12 amino acids. V lost 4 bases, J lost 5 bases, and 9 bases lay in between. CDR1 and CDR2 from the germline V gene are SGHRS and YFSETQ. The chain's CDR3 is CASSGGTETQYF. Written as DNA, the CDR3 is TGCGCCAGCAGCGGGGGGACGGAGACCCAGTACTTC.

In its sample, this clonotype was seen a few times. CDR3 nucleotides: TGTGCCAGCAGCCGGGACAGGGAGGACGGAGAGCAGTACTTC. This codes for CASSRDREDGEQYF. The J gene is TRBJ2-7, the V gene TRBV6-1; 9 bases agree with TRBD1. Unmatched junction bases numbered 10, after V lost 6 bases and J lost 7 bases. Per germline, CDR1 MNHNS and CDR2 SASEGT. This CDR3 is 14 amino acids long.

In its sample, this clonotype was seen a few times. The chain combines TRBV20-1 with TRBJ1-2; D unclear. Germline-derived CDR1 and CDR2 are DFQATT and SNEGSKA (reference sequence). The CDR3 sequence is 14 residues long. Trimming took 2 bases from V and 7 from J, leaving 17 bases between them. The CDR3: CSARPPSRFRGYTF. Written as DNA, the CDR3 is TGCAGTGCTAGACCCCCGTCGCGGTTTCGTGGCTACACCTTC.

V gene TRBV19 combines with J gene TRBJ2-7, with TRBD1 matching 12 bases. Per germline, CDR1 LNHDA and CDR2 SQIVND (reference sequence). V trimming: 3 bases; J trimming: 5 bases; junction bases outside the gene matches: 5. This CDR3 is 15 amino acids long. The DNA of the CDR3 is TGTGCCAGTAGTATTGGGACAGGGGGCGAGAACGAGCAGTACTTC. Residues: CASSIGTGGENEQYF.

This clonotype was found a few times. The chain carries TRBV27 and TRBJ2-1, with 12 bases aligning to TRBD2. The CDR3 is 14 amino acids. Germline V gene lookup returns CDR1 MNHEY and CDR2 SMNVEV (reference sequence). The V segment lost 8 bases and the J segment 9 bases; nucleotides outside the gene matches: 8. The CDR3 nucleotides are TGTGCCAGCCGCGGACTAGCGGGATTAGGTGAGCAGTTCTTC. Translated: CASRGLAGLGEQFF.

V and J are TRBV24-1 and TRBJ2-1; 8 bases align to TRBD2. Germline-derived CDR1 and CDR2 are KGHDR and SFDVKD. The CDR3 has 14 residues. After removal of 7 bases from V and 6 bases from J, the junction contained 7 bases not matched to a gene. CDR3 region: CATSLRAGGNEQFF. The CDR3 region has the DNA TGTGCCACCAGCTTAAGGGCGGGGGGCAATGAGCAGTTCTTC.

The chain employs TRBV28 and TRBJ2-1; 9 bases agree with TRBD2. After removal of 2 bases from V and 2 bases from J, the junction contained 1 base not matched to a gene. The CDR3 spans 15 residues. Germline V gene sequence: CDR1 MDHEN, CDR2 SYDVKM. This chain's CDR3 is CASSLRTSAYNEQFF. CDR3 DNA sequence: TGTGCCAGCAGTTTACGGACTAGCGCCTACAATGAGCAGTTCTTC. Together with reference TRBV28 and TRBJ2-1, the CDR3 gives the full variable domain: DVKVTQSSRYLVKRTGEKVFLECVQDMDHENMFWYRQDPGLGLRLIYFSYDVKMKEKGDIPEGYSVSREKKERFSLILESASTNQTSMYLCASSLRTSAYNEQFFGPGTRLTVL.

The chain joins TRBV7-6 to TRBJ1-1; 11 bases are a match to TRBD1. The CDR3 spans 16 residues. V trimming: 1 base; J trimming: 0 bases; junction bases outside the gene matches: 1. Looked up from germline, CDR1 is SGHVS and CDR2 is FNYEAQ. The CDR3 here is CASSLGGQGVNTEAFF. Here the CDR3 DNA reads TGTGCCAGCAGCTTAGGGGGACAGGGGGTGAACACTGAAGCTTTCTTT. The full variable domain, in which reference TRBV7-6 and TRBJ1-1 provide the parts outside the CDR3, is GAGVSQSPRYKVTKRGQDVALRCDPISGHVSLYWYRQALGQGPEFLTYFNYEAQQDKSGLPNDRFSAERPEGSISTLTIQRTEQRDSAMYRCASSLGGQGVNTEAFFGQGTRLTVV.

This clonotype appeared a few times. The chain couples TRBV4-1 to TRBJ2-3; 11 nucleotides agree with TRBD1. In germline, CDR1 is MGHRA, CDR2 YSYEKL. This CDR3 has 14 residues. Germline trimming cut 5 bases from V and 4 bases from J; bases unmatched to any gene: 2. The CDR3 coding sequence is TGCGCCAGCAGCTGGGACAGGGGGGCAGATACGCAGTATTTT. It specifies CASSWDRGADTQYF.

This rearrangement joins TRBV27 to TRBJ1-1; weak D call: TRBD1 (6 bases). The CDR3 length is 15 residues. CDR1 is MNHEY, CDR2 SMNVEV, per germline (reference sequence). Trimming removed 0 bases at V and 1 base at J, with 9 bases between. The CDR3 nucleotides read TGTGCCAGCAGTTTATCTGGAGGGGGGAACACTGAAGCTTTCTTT. As protein: CASSLSGGGNTEAFF.

The chain has TRBV11-3 and TRBJ2-3, with 14 bases lining up with TRBD2. In germline, CDR1 is SGHNT, CDR2 YENEEA. Losses at the gene ends were 5 bases for V and 5 bases for J; bases not matched to a gene: 9. The CDR3 covers 17 residues. CDR3 coding DNA: TGTGCCAGCAGCCCTACGGGACTAGCGGGAGTCTTAGATACGCAGTATTTT. This codes for CASSPTGLAGVLDTQYF.

The rearrangement joins TRBV6-2 or TRBV6-3 to TRBJ1-1; no reliable D call. Trimming took off 2 bases at V and 0 bases at J, with 19 bases between the two ends. The length of the CDR3 is 18 residues. Germline CDR1 and CDR2: MNHEY and SVGEGT. CDR3 amino acids: CASSYDTNTPFVNTEAFF. DNA of the CDR3: TGTGCCAGCAGTTACGACACCAACACCCCCTTTGTGAACACTGAAGCTTTCTTT.

This clonotype was seen only a few times. The chain joins TRBV7-8 to TRBJ2-2; D gene ambiguous. CDR3 length equals 14 residues. V lost 2 bases, J lost 6 bases, and 10 bases lay in between. Per germline, CDR1 SGHVS and CDR2 FQNEAQ. The CDR3 region has the DNA TGTGCCAGCAGCTTACAACGGGCTCCCGGGGAGCTGTTTTTT. Its protein is CASSLQRAPGELFF.

The chain recombines TRBV3-1 with TRBJ2-7; D might be TRBD1 or TRBD2, each matching 5 bases. V lost 3 bases, J lost 2 bases, and 14 bases lay in between. The germline CDR1 and CDR2 sequences are LGHDT and YNNKEL (reference sequence). The CDR3 is made up of 15 amino acids. The CDR3 DNA follows: TGTGCCAGCAGCCAGCCGGGACGGAGGACCTACGAGCAGTACTTC. Encoded protein: CASSQPGRRTYEQYF.

This clonotype turned up a few times. The CDR3 spells CASSFEENTEAFF. In DNA form, the CDR3 reads TGTGCCAGCAGTTTTGAGGAGAACACTGAAGCTTTCTTT. This rearrangement joins TRBV12-3 or TRBV12-4 to TRBJ1-1; no firm D call. The V end lost 3 bases, the J end lost 1 base, and 6 bases lay between the germline ends. The CDR3 is 13 residues long.

The rearrangement links TRBV10-3 to TRBJ2-1; 9 bases fit TRBD1. The CDR3 runs to 15 residues. V dropped 4 bases and J dropped 7; count of bases not matched to a gene: 8. Germline V gene sequence: CDR1 ENHRY, CDR2 SYGVKD. This CDR3 is CAISGTGQGGNEQFF. The CDR3, as DNA: TGTGCCATCAGTGGTACGGGACAGGGAGGGAATGAGCAGTTCTTC.

There are a few counts of this clonotype. The chain carries TRBV29-1 and TRBJ1-1, with 9 nucleotides matching TRBD1. The germline CDR1 and CDR2 sequences are SQVTM and ANQGSEA. The CDR3 sequence is 12 residues long. V lost 4 bases, J lost 4 bases, and 1 base stayed unmatched. The CDR3 spells CSVGTGVTEAFF. The CDR3 DNA sequence: TGCAGCGTTGGGACAGGGGTCACTGAAGCTTTCTTT.

The chain combines TRBV7-2 with TRBJ2-7, with a weak D call TRBD1 (6 bases). Germline V gives CDR1 SGHTA, CDR2 FQGNSA. The V end lost 4 bases, the J end lost 3 bases, and 13 bases lay between the germline ends. CDR3 length equals 14 residues. CDR3 sequence reads: CASSYTGLNYEQYF. The CDR3 bases are TGTGCCAGCAGCTACACAGGGTTGAACTACGAGCAGTACTTC.